This entry lists 29 T cell receptor beta chains sequenced from one sample in a study of blood T cell repertoires in COVID-19. Repertoires were generated with immunoSEQ multiplex PCR, while TCRdb's copy carries only in-frame clones and drops some. This sample has some 25,000 clones, with 94% found just once. The sequenced sample consisted of peripheral blood. All receptors come from a woman between 45 and 60 years old with active COVID-19.

This clone came up once. The rearrangement links TRBV5-1 to TRBJ2-2; 8 positions agree with TRBD2. The CDR3 sequence is 16 residues long. The V and J ends lost 4 bases and 0 bases, in that order; junction bases with no gene match: 5. Germline assignment: CDR1 SGHRS and CDR2 YFSETQ. CDR3 sequence: CASSPGGTSNTGELFF. In DNA, the CDR3 is TGCGCCAGCAGCCCGGGGGGGACTTCGAACACCGGGGAGCTGTTTTTT.

The sample holds a few counts of this clone. V usage is TRBV5-1 and J usage is TRBJ2-1; tentatively, D is TRBD2 (6 bases). The CDR3 has 15 amino acids. Germline loops: CDR1 SGHRS, CDR2 YFSETQ. Trimming removed 5 bases from V and 1 base from J, with 13 bases in between. The DNA for the CDR3 is TGCGCCAGCAGTTCCGACGGGGGATCCTACAATGAGCAGTTCTTC. This translates into CASSSDGGSYNEQFF.

CDR3 coding DNA: TGTGCCACCAGTGATTCTCTGGGGGCAGCCCAAGAGACCCAGTACTTC. Translation: CATSDSLGAAQETQYF. The V gene is TRBV24-1, the J gene TRBJ2-5, with D possibly being TRBD1 (6 bases). Trimming took off 2 bases at V and 1 base at J, with 13 bases between the two ends. Per germline, CDR1 KGHDR and CDR2 SFDVKD. This CDR3 region has 16 residues.

The V call is TRBV9, the J call TRBJ2-3, with TRBD2 matching 11 bases. Germline V gene data show CDR1 as SGDLS and CDR2 as YYNGEE. This CDR3 spans 16 amino acids. J gave up 2 bases and V 0 bases, and 2 bases lay outside the gene matches. Here the CDR3 reads CASSVGLAGLTDTQYF. The CDR3 coding sequence is TGTGCCAGCAGCGTAGGACTAGCGGGGCTCACAGATACGCAGTATTTT.

The chain carries TRBV2 and TRBJ2-2; 7 nucleotides match TRBD1. Germline assignment: CDR1 SNHLY and CDR2 FYNNEI. The CDR3 totals 14 residues. Trimming at V came to 8 bases and at J to 4 bases, leaving 7 bases not matched to a gene. The CDR3 loop reads CASRGGQGTGELFF. CDR3 coding DNA: TGTGCCAGCCGAGGGGGCCAGGGCACCGGGGAGCTGTTTTTT.

The J gene is TRBJ1-6, the V gene TRBV19; D call uncertain. The CDR3 is 12 residues long. With 4 bases removed from V and 10 bases from J, the gap between germline ends came to 8 bases. Per germline, CDR1 LNHDA and CDR2 SQIVND (reference sequence). This CDR3 is CASSNSRSPLHF. Written as DNA, the CDR3 is TGTGCCAGTAGTAACAGTCGGTCACCCCTCCACTTT. The full variable domain, completed using reference TRBV19 and TRBJ1-6, is DGGITQSPKYLFRKEGQNVTLSCEQNLNHDAMYWYRQDPGQGLRLIYYSQIVNDFQKGDIAEGYSVSREKKESFPLTVTSAQKNPTAFYLCASSNSRSPLHFGNGTRLTVT.

V is TRBV3-1 (or the pseudogene TRBV3-2) and J is TRBJ2-2; 14 nucleotides line up with TRBD2. V gave up 0 bases and J gave up 6 bases; unmatched junction bases: 3. CDR1 is LGHDT, CDR2 YNNKEL, per germline (reference sequence). The CDR3 runs 17 residues. CDR3 in amino acids: CASSQDRLAGGAGELFF. CDR3 coding DNA: TGTGCCAGCAGCCAAGACCGACTAGCGGGAGGGGCCGGGGAGCTGTTTTTT.

V is TRBV4-1 and J is TRBJ2-6, with TRBD1 matching 9 bases. Germline V CDR1 and CDR2: MGHRA, YSYEKL. CDR3 size: 19 residues. Germline trimming cut 4 bases from V and 3 bases from J; bases unmatched to any gene: 13. The CDR3 bases are TGCGCCAGCAGCCCCGTCCGGGACAGGGCCTTACTTGGGGCCAACGTCCTGACTTTC. The encoded protein is CASSPVRDRALLGANVLTF.

The V gene is TRBV4-2, the J gene TRBJ2-2, with 7 bases fitting TRBD1. CDR3 length equals 17 residues. Trimming cost V 0 bases and J 8 bases; bases outside gene matches: 12. Germline-derived CDR1 and CDR2 are LGHNA and YNFKEQ. CDR3 in DNA: TGTGCCAGCAGCCAAGACCCCATGACAGGGCGTGGAGGGGAGCTGTTTTTT. Protein: CASSQDPMTGRGGELFF.

This clone was picked up one time. The J gene is TRBJ2-3, the V gene TRBV5-1; TRBD1 agrees at 7 bases. Germline loops: CDR1 SGHRS, CDR2 YFSETQ. The CDR3 is 16 amino acids. With 0 bases clipped from V and 0 bases from J, the junction kept 4 bases outside the gene matches. The CDR3 loop reads CASSLAGTASTDTQYF. The CDR3 coding sequence is TGCGCCAGCAGCTTGGCCGGGACAGCTAGCACAGATACGCAGTATTTT.

This clone was recorded only once. This sequence joins TRBV5-1 and TRBJ2-3; no reliable D call. The germline CDR1 and CDR2 sequences are SGHRS and YFSETQ. The CDR3 is 12 residues long. The V end lost 0 bases, the J end lost 6 bases, and 5 bases lay between the germline ends. CDR3 DNA: TGCGCCAGCAGCTTGGGTGCGGATACGCAGTATTTT. It is translated as CASSLGADTQYF.

The CDR3 reads CASSRVFTSGVTDTQYF. CDR3 in DNA: TGCGCCAGCAGCCGCGTCTTTACTAGCGGTGTCACAGATACGCAGTATTTT. This chain links TRBV4-1 with TRBJ2-3; 8 bases are shared with TRBD2. V gave up 4 bases and J gave up 2 bases; unmatched junction bases: 11. CDR1 is MGHRA and CDR2 is YSYEKL in the germline V gene. The CDR3 totals 17 residues.

The gene calls are TRBV28 and TRBJ1-5; D remains unclear. CDR1 MDHEN and CDR2 SYDVKM come from the germline V gene. The ends were cut back, 3 bases at V and 5 bases at J, with 11 bases in the middle. There are 14 residues in the CDR3. In DNA form, the CDR3 reads TGTGCCAGCAGTTTTGGAGGGTCCCATCAGCCCCAGCATTTT. It encodes CASSFGGSHQPQHF.

The chain recombines TRBV5-1 with TRBJ2-3; TRBD2 is a possible D gene (6 bases). Germline V gene data show CDR1 as SGHRS and CDR2 as YFSETQ. V gave up 2 bases and J gave up 1 base, with 14 bases separating them. CDR3 size: 16 residues. The CDR3 nucleotides read TGCGCCAGCAGCTTTTATTGGGAGGCGGGCACAGATACGCAGTATTTT. Encoded protein: CASSFYWEAGTDTQYF.

The chain employs TRBV29-1 and TRBJ2-1; 11 bases are a match to TRBD2. Germline assignment: CDR1 SQVTM and CDR2 ANQGSEA. Germline trimming cut 4 bases from V and 4 bases from J; bases unmatched to any gene: 9. This CDR3 spans 16 amino acids. The CDR3 DNA is TGCAGCGTTGGCCCCACTAGCGGGAGCTCATACAATGAGCAGTTCTTC. It encodes CSVGPTSGSSYNEQFF.

By share of the sample, this clone is medium-sized. The chain employs TRBV7-9 and TRBJ1-2, with D hard to call. V lost 0 bases and J lost 5, with 4 bases in between. This CDR3 is built from 12 residues. Germline V gene sequence: CDR1 SEHNR, CDR2 FQNEAQ (reference sequence). The DNA of the CDR3 is TGTGCCAGCAGCTTAGCCCAATATGGCTACACCTTC. Encoded protein: CASSLAQYGYTF.

This sequence joins TRBV28 and TRBJ2-1; TRBD2 is a possible D gene (6 bases). The V end was cut by 1 base, the J end by 5 bases, with 15 bases between. The CDR3 has 16 amino acids. Germline V gene data show CDR1 as MDHEN and CDR2 as SYDVKM. The CDR3 sequence is CASSLSSGVADNEQFF. The CDR3 nucleotides read TGTGCCAGCAGTTTATCATCGGGGGTTGCGGACAATGAGCAGTTCTTC.

The chain employs TRBV6-5 and TRBJ1-1; TRBD1 matches at 7 bases. CDR3 size: 15 residues. The V gene's germline CDR1 is MNHEY and CDR2 SVGAGI. V shed 5 bases, J shed 0 bases, and the junction held 6 bases outside the gene matches. The DNA for the CDR3 is TGTGCCAGCAGTATTCCGACAGGGATGAACACTGAAGCTTTCTTT. This encodes CASSIPTGMNTEAFF.

This chain uses TRBV4-1 with TRBJ2-1; 7 bases align to TRBD2. The CDR3 sequence is 15 residues long. Trimming cost V 1 base and J 0 bases; bases outside gene matches: 0. Looked up from germline, CDR1 is MGHRA and CDR2 is YSYEKL. In DNA, the CDR3 is TGCGCCAGCAGCCAAGGGACTAGCTCCTACAATGAGCAGTTCTTC. Translating gives CASSQGTSSYNEQFF.

V gene TRBV2 combines with J gene TRBJ2-5, with D possibly TRBD1 on 6 matching bases. CDR3 size: 17 residues. Germline V gives CDR1 SNHLY, CDR2 FYNNEI. The V and J ends lost 4 bases and 2 bases respectively, with 20 bases between them. The CDR3 nucleotides read TGTGCCAGCAGTGGAGAACCCCGCTGGACAGAACAAGAGACCCAGTACTTC. It yields the protein CASSGEPRWTEQETQYF. Full variable domain (outside the CDR3, taken from reference TRBV2 and TRBJ2-5): EPEVTQTPSHQVTQMGQEVILRCVPISNHLYFYWYRQILGQKVEFLVSFYNNEISEKSEIFDDQFSVERPDGSNFTLKIRSTKLEDSAMYFCASSGEPRWTEQETQYFGPGTRLLVL.

As for this clone: Within the sample, other DNA sequences also encode this same CDR3. This chain joins TRBV3-1 (or the pseudogene TRBV3-2) and TRBJ2-3; TRBD2 is a possible D gene (6 bases). CDR1 and CDR2 from the germline V gene are LGHDT and YNNKEL (reference sequence). There are 14 residues in the CDR3. V gave up 3 bases and J gave up 3 bases, with 10 bases separating them. CDR3: CASSQGLGTDTQYF. The CDR3 DNA sequence: TGTGCCAGCAGCCAGGGACTTGGAACAGATACGCAGTATTTT.

The chain is built from TRBV5-5 and TRBJ1-2; the match to TRBD1 covers 9 bases. The CDR3 spans 16 residues. V was clipped by 2 bases and J by 4 bases; unmatched bases: 9. Per germline, CDR1 SGHKS and CDR2 YYEKEE (reference sequence). CDR3 nucleotide sequence: TGTGCCAGCAGCTTTAAACCGGGACAGGGTGGCTATGGCTACACCTTC. Its protein is CASSFKPGQGGYGYTF.

The chain uses TRBV7-2 and TRBJ1-2; D is unclear. Trimming cost V 1 base and J 4 bases, with 7 bases left between them. Germline CDR1 SGHTA, CDR2 FQGNSA. The CDR3 contains 13 residues. This CDR3 reads CASSLVGAYGYTF. In nucleotides, the CDR3 is TGTGCCAGCAGCTTAGTCGGAGCCTATGGCTACACCTTC.

The chain has TRBV29-1 and TRBJ1-2, with a tentative D call TRBD1 (6 bases). The germline CDR1 and CDR2 sequences are SQVTM and ANQGSEA. V lost 6 bases to trimming and J lost 7 bases, with 15 bases between them. CDR3 size: 12 residues. CDR3 nucleotide sequence: TGCAGCGTCGAGGGGGGGGCGGCTGGCTACACCTTC. This encodes CSVEGGAAGYTF.

CDR3 sequence: CASRPTGGETEAFF. CDR3 DNA: TGCGCCAGCAGGCCCACAGGGGGAGAGACTGAAGCTTTCTTT. This chain uses TRBV4-1 with TRBJ1-1, with TRBD1 matching over 8 bases. V shed 6 bases, J shed 5 bases, and the junction held 8 bases outside the gene matches. Germline values: CDR1 MGHRA, CDR2 YSYEKL. The CDR3 is made up of 14 amino acids.

This chain links TRBV15 with TRBJ1-5, with no clear D. This CDR3 has 15 amino acids. Germline CDR1 and CDR2: LNHNV and YYDKDF (reference sequence). Between the trimmed V and J ends, which lost 0 bases and 4 bases, there was a span of 10 bases. The CDR3: CATSRDSGDNQPQHF. Here the CDR3 DNA reads TGTGCCACCAGCAGAGATAGCGGGGATAATCAGCCCCAGCATTTT. Using reference TRBV15 and TRBJ1-5 for the parts outside the CDR3, the full variable domain is DAMVIQNPRYQVTQFGKPVTLSCSQTLNHNVMYWYQQKSSQAPKLLFHYYDKDFNNEADTPDNFQSRRPNTSFCFLDIRSPGLGDTAMYLCATSRDSGDNQPQHFGDGTRLSIL.

This chain joins TRBV2 and TRBJ2-6, with D perhaps matching TRBD2 (5 bases). CDR3 length equals 16 residues. Between the trimmed V and J ends, which lost 4 bases and 0 bases, there was a span of 10 bases. CDR1 and CDR2 from the germline V gene are SNHLY and FYNNEI. The CDR3 here is CASSVSGNSGANVLTF. The CDR3 DNA reads TGTGCCAGCAGTGTCTCGGGGAACTCTGGGGCCAACGTCCTGACTTTC. Full variable domain (rest looked up from reference TRBV2 and TRBJ2-6): EPEVTQTPSHQVTQMGQEVILRCVPISNHLYFYWYRQILGQKVEFLVSFYNNEISEKSEIFDDQFSVERPDGSNFTLKIRSTKLEDSAMYFCASSVSGNSGANVLTFGAGSRLTVL.

The chain uses TRBV7-3 and TRBJ2-1; 9 bases match TRBD2. Germline V gene sequence: CDR1 SGHTA, CDR2 FQGTGA. Trimming at V came to 6 bases and at J to 7 bases, leaving 7 bases not matched to a gene. This CDR3 comprises 14 residues. CDR3 protein: CASRLAGEQNEQFF. In DNA, the CDR3 is TGTGCCAGCAGACTAGCGGGCGAACAAAATGAGCAGTTCTTC.

In this sample, this clone turned up once. The V and J genes are TRBV28 and TRBJ1-2; 8 nucleotides line up with TRBD1. The trim removed 5 bases at V and 5 bases at J, leaving 10 bases unmatched. Germline loops: CDR1 MDHEN, CDR2 SYDVKM. This CDR3 contains 15 residues. In DNA form, the CDR3 reads TGTGCCAGCAGTAAATCAGGGGGCGCGGGGTATGGCTACACCTTC. Translated: CASSKSGGAGYGYTF.